These T cell receptor beta chains were read from a single sample in a study of cytomegalovirus exposure and HLA in healthy donors. TCRdb keeps only in-frame clones here, not all; method: immunoSEQ multiplex PCR. The data hold about 160,000 clones, with roughly 80% observed a single time. The sequencing sample was made of PBMCs. Every receptor here comes from a woman in her thirties in good health and CMV-seropositive. Both conserved end residues are part of each CDR3. D genes are given only for firm matches. Expanded clones are given a class, and other clones once, few, many or no size at all.

d_call clone_size j_call v_call cdr3_nt cdr3_aa
NA NA TRBJ2-7 TRBV7-9 TGTTCCAGCAGCTTAAATGTAAACGAGCAGTACTTC CSSSLNVNEQYF
NA NA TRBJ1-1 TRBV7-2 TGTGCCAGCACCCGCCAGCCAGGGGTGAACACTGAAGCTTTCTTT CASTRQPGVNTEAFF
NA NA TRBJ2-2 TRBV7-8 TGTGCCAGCAGTTGGACACGAAACACCGGGGAGCTGTTTTTT CASSWTRNTGELFF
TRBD1 NA TRBJ1-2 TRBV7-9 TGTGCCAGCAGCTTGACAGGGACGGATGGCTACACCTTC CASSLTGTDGYTF
NA NA TRBJ2-3 TRBV4-3 TGCGCCAGCAGCCAAGATTGGACATTCGACAACACAGATACGCAGTATTTT CASSQDWTFDNTDTQYF
NA NA TRBJ1-1 TRBV2 TGTGCCAGCAGTGCGCGGCACAAGAACACTGAAGCTTTCTTT CASSARHKNTEAFF
TRBD2 NA TRBJ2-3 TRBV5-4 TGTGCCAGCAGCTCGGGGAGGGCGGGCTCTCCTAGGGATACGCAGTATTTT CASSSGRAGSPRDTQYF
NA NA TRBJ1-4 TRBV12-2 TGTGCAAGTCGCTTAGTACCCAACTTCGGGGAAAAACTGTTTTTT CASRLVPNFGEKLFF
NA few TRBJ2-3 TRBV5-4 TGTGCCAGCAGCTTGGGAAGGGGCCGCACAGATACGCAGTATTTT CASSLGRGRTDTQYF
TRBD1 NA TRBJ2-7 TRBV7-6 TGTGCCAGCAGCCCAAGGACAGGGGCTGGGTACGAGCAGTACTTC CASSPRTGAGYEQYF
NA NA TRBJ1-2 TRBV7-2 TGTGCCAGCAGCCGAGGGCCGCGGGAAGGCTACACCTTC CASSRGPREGYTF
NA once TRBJ1-1 TRBV5-4 TGTGCCAGCAGAGGGGGGGGGTTAAAGACTGAAGCTTTCTTT CASRGGGLKTEAFF
NA NA TRBJ1-2 TRBV5-4 TGTGCCAGCAGGCAACGGAGGGACTATGGCTACACCTTC CASRQRRDYGYTF
TRBD1 few TRBJ1-2 TRBV20-1 TGCAGTGCTTGGACAGGGTATGGCTACACCTTC CSAWTGYGYTF
NA NA TRBJ2-5 TRBV5-4 TGTGCCAGCAGCCTAGCGTGGGAGACCCAGTACTTC CASSLAWETQYF
NA NA TRBJ1-2 TRBV27 TGTGCCAGCAGTCCACTCACAGGGCTGGGGTATGGCTACACCTTC CASSPLTGLGYGYTF